This T cell receptor beta chain derives from a study of cytomegalovirus exposure and HLA in healthy donors. Study results and limitations: In an earlier analysis, in approximately 570 donors, most V segments appeared productive either ~87% or ~30% of the time.

The length of the CDR3 is 12 residues. CDR1 and CDR2 from the germline V gene are LNHNV and YYDKDF (reference sequence). Trimming pared 0 bases from V and 3 bases from J, leaving 3 bases between. A multiplex PCR was run with 60 Vbeta primers and 13 Jbeta primers. The protocol was immunoSEQ multiplex PCR, while the TCRdb copy is restricted to in-frame clones and leaves out a portion. The repertoire has 250,000 to 350,000 clones, roughly 90% of them found once; the top ten carry around 4%. A few counts support this clone. Its antigen is not identified. The sample carries other DNA sequences with the same CDR3.

The specimen sequenced was PBMCs. The genes are TRBV15 and TRBJ2-7; D unclear. The TCR was taken from a man aged 35 to 55 in good health and CMV-seropositive. CDR3 sequence reads: CATSRDRYEQYF. In DNA form, the CDR3 reads TGTGCCACCAGCAGAGATCGCTACGAGCAGTACTTC.